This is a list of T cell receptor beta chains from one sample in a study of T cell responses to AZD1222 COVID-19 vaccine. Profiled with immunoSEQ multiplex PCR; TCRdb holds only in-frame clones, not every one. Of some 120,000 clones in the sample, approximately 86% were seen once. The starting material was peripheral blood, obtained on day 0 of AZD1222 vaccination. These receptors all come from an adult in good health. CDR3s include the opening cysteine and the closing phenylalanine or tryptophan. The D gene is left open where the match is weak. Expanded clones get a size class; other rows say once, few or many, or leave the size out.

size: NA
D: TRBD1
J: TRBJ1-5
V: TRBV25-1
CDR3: CASSDSPDRPDQPQHF
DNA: TGTGCCAGCAGTGATTCACCGGACAGGCCAGATCAGCCCCAGCATTTT

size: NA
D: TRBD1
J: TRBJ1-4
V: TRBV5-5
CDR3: CASSPLQGQGVGKLFF
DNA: TGTGCCAGCAGCCCACTCCAGGGACAGGGCGTCGGAAAACTGTTTTTT

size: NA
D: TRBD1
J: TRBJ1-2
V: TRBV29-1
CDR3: CSHTGAGQHDGYTF
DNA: TGCAGCCATACGGGGGCGGGACAGCACGATGGCTACACCTTC

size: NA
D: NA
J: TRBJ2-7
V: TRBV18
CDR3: CASSLGELSYEQYF
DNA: TGTGCCAGCTCACTCGGGGAGCTCTCCTACGAGCAGTACTTC

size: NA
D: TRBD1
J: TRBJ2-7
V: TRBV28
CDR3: CASTRGGFHYEQYF
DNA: TGTGCCAGCACCCGAGGGGGCTTCCACTACGAGCAGTACTTC

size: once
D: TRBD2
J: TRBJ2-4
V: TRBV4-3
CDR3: CASSQYPSGVAKNIQYF
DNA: TGCGCCAGCAGCCAGTACCCTAGCGGGGTAGCCAAAAACATTCAGTACTTC

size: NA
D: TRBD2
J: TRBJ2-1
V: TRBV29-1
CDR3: CSVERGGPYNEQFF
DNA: TGCAGCGTTGAACGGGGGGGCCCCTACAATGAGCAGTTCTTC

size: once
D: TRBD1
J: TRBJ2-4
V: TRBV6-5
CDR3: CASSYSAGGVYIQYF
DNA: TGTGCCAGCAGTTACTCGGCAGGGGGCGTGTACATTCAGTACTTC

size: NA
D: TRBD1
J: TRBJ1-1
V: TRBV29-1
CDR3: CSVVRGDSGSTEAFF
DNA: TGCAGCGTTGTTAGGGGGGACAGTGGGAGCACTGAAGCTTTCTTT

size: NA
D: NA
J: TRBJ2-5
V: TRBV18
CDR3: CASSPPGVQETQYF
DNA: TGTGCCAGCTCACCCCCCGGGGTCCAAGAGACCCAGTACTTC

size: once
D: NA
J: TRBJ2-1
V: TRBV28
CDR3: CASSFIEQFF
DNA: TGTGCCAGCAGTTTTATTGAGCAGTTCTTC

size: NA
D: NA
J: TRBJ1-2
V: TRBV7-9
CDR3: CASSFDQRGSDGYTF
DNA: TGTGCCAGCAGCTTCGACCAAAGGGGTAGCGATGGCTACACCTTC

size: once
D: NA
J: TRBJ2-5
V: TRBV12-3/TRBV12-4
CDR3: CASRPGGETQYF
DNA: TGTGCCAGCAGACCCGGGGGAGAGACCCAGTACTTC

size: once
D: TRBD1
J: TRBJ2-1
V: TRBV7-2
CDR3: CASSLDRGSYNEQFF
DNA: TGTGCCAGCAGCTTAGACAGGGGATCCTACAATGAGCAGTTCTTC

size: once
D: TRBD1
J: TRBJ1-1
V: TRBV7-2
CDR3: CASSLSRGQGARTEAFF
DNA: TGTGCCAGCAGCTTGAGTCGGGGACAGGGGGCGCGGACTGAAGCTTTCTTT

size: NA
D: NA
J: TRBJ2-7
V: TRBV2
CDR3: CASTETGLYEQYF
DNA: TGTGCCAGCACTGAAACAGGACTCTACGAGCAGTACTTC

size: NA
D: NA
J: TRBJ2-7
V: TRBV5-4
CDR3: CASSLAGGATYEQYF
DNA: TGTGCCAGCAGCTTGGCCGGCGGGGCAACCTACGAGCAGTACTTC

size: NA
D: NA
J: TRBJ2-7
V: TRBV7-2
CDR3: CASSLGGTLYEQYF
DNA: TGTGCCAGCAGCCTGGGAGGAACCCTTTACGAGCAGTACTTC

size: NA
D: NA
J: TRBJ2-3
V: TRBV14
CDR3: CASSEITDTQYF
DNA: TGTGCCAGCAGCGAAATCACAGATACGCAGTATTTT

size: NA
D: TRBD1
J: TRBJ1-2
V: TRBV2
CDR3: CASSLTGGQDGYTF
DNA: TGTGCCAGCAGTCTAACAGGGGGCCAAGATGGCTACACCTTC

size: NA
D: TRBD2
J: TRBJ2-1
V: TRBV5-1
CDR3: CASSLSPQTSGGIGQFF
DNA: TGCGCCAGCAGCTTGAGCCCCCAGACTAGCGGGGGTATAGGGCAGTTCTTC

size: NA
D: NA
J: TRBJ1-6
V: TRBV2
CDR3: CATHGGGNSPLHF
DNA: TGTGCCACCCACGGTGGGGGTAATTCACCCCTCCACTTT

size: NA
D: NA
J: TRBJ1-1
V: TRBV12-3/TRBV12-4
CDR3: CASSLAGSFEAFF
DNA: TGTGCCAGCAGTTTGGCCGGGTCCTTTGAAGCTTTCTTT

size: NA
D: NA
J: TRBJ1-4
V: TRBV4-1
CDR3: CASKLWGENEKLFF
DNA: TGCGCCAGCAAGCTCTGGGGGGAAAATGAAAAACTGTTTTTT

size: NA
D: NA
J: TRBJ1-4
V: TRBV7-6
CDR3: CASSPFGGEKLFF
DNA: TGTGCCAGCAGCCCATTCGGGGGAGAAAAACTGTTTTTT

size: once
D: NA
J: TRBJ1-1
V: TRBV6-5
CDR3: CASSPLGSEAFF
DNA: TGTGCCAGCAGCCCACTGGGTAGTGAAGCTTTCTTT

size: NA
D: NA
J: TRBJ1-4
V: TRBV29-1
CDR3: CSAGTDYSLKLFF
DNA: TGCAGCGCGGGGACGGATTATAGCCTTAAACTGTTTTTT

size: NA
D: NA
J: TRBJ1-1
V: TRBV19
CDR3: CASSRHQVSGTEAFF
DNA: TGTGCCAGTAGTAGGCACCAGGTATCGGGCACTGAAGCTTTCTTT

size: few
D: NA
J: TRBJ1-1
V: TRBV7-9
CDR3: CASSPEPDTEAFF
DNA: TGTGCCAGCAGCCCTGAACCCGACACTGAAGCTTTCTTT

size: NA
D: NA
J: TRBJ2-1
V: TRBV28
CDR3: CASSLLSYGGLTEQFF
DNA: TGTGCCAGCAGTTTGCTATCTTACGGAGGCCTCACTGAGCAGTTCTTC

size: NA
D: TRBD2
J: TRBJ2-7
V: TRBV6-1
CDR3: CASSEWGSGDEQYF
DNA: TGTGCCAGCAGTGAATGGGGTAGCGGGGACGAGCAGTACTTC

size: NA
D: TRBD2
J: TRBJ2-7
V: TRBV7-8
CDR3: CASSWQRGAWGEQYF
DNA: TGTGCCAGCAGCTGGCAGCGGGGGGCCTGGGGAGAGCAGTACTTC

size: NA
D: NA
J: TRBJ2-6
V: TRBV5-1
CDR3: CASSLSGGSSGANVLTF
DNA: TGCGCCAGCAGCTTGTCGGGCGGTAGCTCTGGGGCCAACGTCCTGACTTTC

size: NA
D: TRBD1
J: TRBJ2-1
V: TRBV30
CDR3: CAWDRGRDEQFF
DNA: TGTGCCTGGGACAGGGGGCGGGATGAGCAGTTCTTC

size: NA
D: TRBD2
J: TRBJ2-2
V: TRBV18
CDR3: CASSREAALAGTGELFF
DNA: TGTGCCAGCTCACGGGAGGCAGCGCTAGCGGGGACCGGGGAGCTGTTTTTT

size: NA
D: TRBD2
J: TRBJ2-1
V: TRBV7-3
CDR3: CASSPGTSVYNEQFF
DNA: TGTGCCAGCAGCCCTGGGACTAGCGTTTACAATGAGCAGTTCTTC

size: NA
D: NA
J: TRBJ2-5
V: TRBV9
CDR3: CASSVAGETQYF
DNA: TGTGCCAGCAGCGTAGCTGGGGAGACCCAGTACTTC

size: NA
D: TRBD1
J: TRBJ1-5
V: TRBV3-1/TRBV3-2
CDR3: CASSRGQGAGQPQHF
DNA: TGTGCCAGCAGCCGGGGACAGGGGGCCGGTCAGCCCCAGCATTTT